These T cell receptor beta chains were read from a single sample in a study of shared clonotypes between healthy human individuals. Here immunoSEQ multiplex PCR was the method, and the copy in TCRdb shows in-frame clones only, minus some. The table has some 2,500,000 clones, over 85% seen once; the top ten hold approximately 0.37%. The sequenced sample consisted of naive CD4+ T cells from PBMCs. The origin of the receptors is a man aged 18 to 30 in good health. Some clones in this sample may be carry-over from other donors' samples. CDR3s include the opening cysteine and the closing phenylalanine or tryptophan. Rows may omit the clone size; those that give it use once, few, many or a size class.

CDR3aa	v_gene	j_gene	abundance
CASSPPEGTAAYEQYF	TRBV25-1	TRBJ2-7	.
CASSEDRSAGNTIYF	TRBV6-1	TRBJ1-3	.
CASTTVDNEKLFF	TRBV2	TRBJ1-4	.
CASSRNRGNTEAFF	TRBV9	TRBJ1-1	once
CAWGAGGGANTIYF	TRBV30	TRBJ1-3	.
CSARDPDEQYF	TRBV20-1	TRBJ2-7	.
CASNIRDEKLFF	TRBV5-8	TRBJ1-4	.
CASSPTGARSYTF	TRBV6-1	TRBJ1-2	.
CASSWVPSSEAFF	TRBV7-2	TRBJ1-1	.
CASSFLLAGPMGDEQFF	TRBV7-8	TRBJ2-1	.
CASRLDRGHGEQFF	TRBV7-3	TRBJ2-1	.